What follows are 21 T cell receptor beta chains derived from one specimen sequenced in a study of blood T cells in healthy people across ages. Alongside a J-beta primer mix, a sample-barcoded 5' primer served in a second PCR lasting about 6 to 11 cycles. MiXCR, applied by TCRdb to the 5' RACE reads, yields one record per CDR3 protein. The top ten hold about 10% of the sample, which has around 1.5 million distinct CDR3 sequences, 30% to 35% seen once. Sequenced sample: blood. These receptors were taken from a woman aged 30 to 39 in good health.

This clonotype was detected many times. The J gene is TRBJ2-7, the V gene TRBV29-1; perhaps D is TRBD1 or TRBD2 (5 bases each). Per germline, CDR1 SQVTM and CDR2 ANQGSEA. The CDR3 contains 14 residues. Trimming left V 1 base short and J 3 bases short, with 13 bases between. DNA for the CDR3: TGCAGCGTTGAAGGCCGTGGGGGAAGCTACGAGCAGTACTTC. This sequence encodes CSVEGRGGSYEQYF.

The V gene is TRBV9, the J gene TRBJ2-1; D gene unclear. Germline V gene lookup returns CDR1 SGDLS and CDR2 YYNGEE. The CDR3 length is 13 residues. V was trimmed by 1 base and J by 9 bases, leaving 11 bases between them. Here the CDR3 DNA reads TGTGCCAGCAGCGTAAGGCCCCCGGGTGAGCAGTTCTTC. Its protein is CASSVRPPGEQFF.

This clonotype was observed a handful of times. The chain employs TRBV7-8 and TRBJ2-4; 9 bases are a match to TRBD2. The closer fit of TRBJ2-7 to the DNA end suggests the J call may be wrong. The germline V gene has CDR1 SGHVS and CDR2 FQNEAQ. The CDR3 runs to 19 residues. Written as DNA, the CDR3 is TGTGCCAGCAGCTTAGTAGGTAGCGGGGGCCCTTCAAGCCTAGACGAGCAGTACTTC. Its translation is CASSLVGSGGPSSLDEQYF.

The chain employs TRBV20-1 and TRBJ2-1; 8 bases match TRBD2. The CDR3 contains 12 residues. The V gene's germline CDR1 is DFQATT and CDR2 SNEGSKA (reference sequence). For the CDR3, the DNA is TGCAGACCCGTAGCGGGGAATAATGAGCAGTTCTTC. It specifies CRPVAGNNEQFF.

In the case of this clonotype: One end of the junction is discordant with germline, which a read error may explain. The V gene is TRBV9, the J gene TRBJ2-5; weak D call: TRBD1 (6 bases). The J call may be incorrect, as the DNA end agrees better with TRBJ2-7. The CDR3 is made up of 13 amino acids. CDR1 and CDR2 (germline): SGDLS, YYNGEE. CDR3 amino acids: CANSVVQGSEQYF. The CDR3 DNA reads as TGTGCCAACAGCGTAGTTCAGGGGTCCGAGCAGTACTTC.

This chain uses TRBV5-1 with TRBJ2-5; D could derive from TRBD1 or TRBD2 (5 bases each). CDR1 is SGHRS, CDR2 YFSETQ, per germline. The CDR3 totals 16 residues. V was trimmed by 4 bases and J by 0 bases, leaving 16 bases between them. The CDR3 DNA reads as TGCGCCAGCAGCCTCGGGACCACCAGGTACCAAGAGACCCAGTACTTC. Translated, it gives CASSLGTTRYQETQYF.

This clonotype was observed a handful of times. The chain combines TRBV5-4 with TRBJ1-1; TRBD1 agrees at 7 bases. Germline-derived CDR1 and CDR2 are SGHNT and YYREEE (reference sequence). The CDR3 has 16 residues. V was clipped by 0 bases and J by 1 base; unmatched bases: 6. CDR3 amino acids: CASSLGAGGRNTEAFF. For the CDR3, the DNA is TGTGCCAGCAGCTTGGGGGCAGGGGGGAGGAACACTGAAGCTTTCTTT.

This clonotype was counted ten times or more. CDR3 DNA sequence: TGCAGTGCTAGGGGGGGCGGTACCAATGAAAAACTGTTTTTT. Translated, it gives CSARGGGTNEKLFF. The chain couples TRBV20-1 to TRBJ1-4, with D possibly matching TRBD1 (6 bases). Germline assignment: CDR1 DFQATT and CDR2 SNEGSKA (reference sequence). The V end was cut by 3 bases, the J end by 5 bases, with 13 bases between. The CDR3 totals 14 residues.

The table lists this clonotype with a few counts. The chain combines TRBV4-1 with TRBJ1-1; a weak D match, TRBD1 (5 bases). V lost 5 bases and J lost 1, with 17 bases in between. The CDR3 loop spans 16 amino acids. CDR1 is MGHRA, CDR2 YSYEKL, per germline. The CDR3 nucleotides read TGCGCCAGCAGCTCGCAATTCGGGACGACGAACACTGAAGCTTTCTTT. Its protein is CASSSQFGTTNTEAFF.

This clonotype has only a few counts. The chain carries TRBV7-9 and TRBJ2-1; no reliable D call. CDR3 size: 17 residues. Germline CDR1 and CDR2: SEHNR and FQNEAQ (reference sequence). The V end was cut by 3 bases, the J end by 0 bases, with 15 bases between. DNA of the CDR3: TGTGCCAGCAGCTTGTTACCGGGCCCATCCTCCTACAATGAGCAGTTCTTC. Translating gives CASSLLPGPSSYNEQFF.

The V gene is TRBV6-1, the J gene TRBJ2-1; the D gene could be TRBD1 or TRBD2 (5 bases each). This CDR3 contains 17 residues. The V and J ends lost 3 bases and 4 bases respectively, with 19 bases between them. Germline CDR1 reads MNHNS; CDR2 reads SASEGT. CDR3 region: CASSDPSRGPAYNEQFF. The CDR3 nucleotides are TGTGCCAGCAGTGACCCTAGTCGGGGCCCCGCTTACAATGAGCAGTTCTTC.

The rearrangement joins TRBV7-9 to TRBJ2-1, with a possible D match to TRBD2 (6 bases). This CDR3 comprises 16 residues. The ends were cut back, 10 bases at V and 2 bases at J, with 21 bases in the middle. CDR1 and CDR2 (germline): SEHNR, FQNEAQ (reference sequence). CDR3 in amino acids: CANSWSGEEPYNEQFF. CDR3 nucleotides: TGTGCCAACAGTTGGTCGGGGGAGGAGCCCTACAATGAGCAGTTCTTC.

Points on this clonotype: A much larger clone lies a single base off, so this may be a read error. The chain carries TRBV3-1 and TRBJ2-7, with D possibly matching TRBD1 (6 bases). CDR1 is LGHDT, CDR2 YNNKEL, per germline (reference sequence). This CDR3 is built from 15 residues. The CDR3 DNA sequence: TGTACCAGCAGCCGCCTGGCACAGGGTGGGTACGAGCAGTACTTC. Translating gives CTSSRLAQGGYEQYF.

This clonotype was observed a few times. A read error is possible here, since a much larger clone lies one base away. The chain recombines TRBV20-1 with TRBJ2-1; D is possibly TRBD2 (5 bases). Germline assignment: CDR1 DFQATT and CDR2 SNEGSKA (reference sequence). Trimming stripped 1 base from V and 4 bases from J, with 8 bases between. CDR3 length: 13 residues. CDR3 residues: CSARVGNYNEQFF. CDR3 nucleotide sequence: TGCAGTGCTAGAGTCGGGAATTACAATGAGCAGTTCTTC.

This clonotype was counted a few times. The chain is built from TRBV6-2 or TRBV6-3 and TRBJ1-2; no clear D gene. V shed 4 bases and J shed 5 bases, with 5 bases lying between them. This CDR3 is 11 amino acids long. Germline CDR1 and CDR2: MNHEY and SVGEGT. The DNA for the CDR3 is TGTGCCAGCAGTTTCCTTTATGGCTACACCTTC. Its protein is CASSFLYGYTF.

The rearrangement joins TRBV6-5 to TRBJ2-6; no clear D. CDR3 length: 13 amino acids. CDR1 is MNHEY and CDR2 is SVGAGI in the germline V gene. The germline V and J ends were trimmed by 8 bases and 2 bases, with 7 bases remaining between them. The CDR3 nucleotides read TGTGCCAGCCCCCCCACTGGGGCCAACGTCCTGACTTTC. This translates into CASPPTGANVLTF.

The chain uses TRBV6-1 and TRBJ2-1; 7 bases are a match to TRBD1. V was clipped by 6 bases and J by 12 bases; unmatched bases: 5. Looked up from germline, CDR1 is MNHNS and CDR2 is SASEGT. The CDR3 is 11 residues long. The CDR3 loop reads CASREWDRQFF. Here the CDR3 DNA reads TGTGCCAGCAGGGAATGGGACAGGCAGTTCTTC.

This sequence joins TRBV30 and TRBJ1-1; D is uncertain. V was pared by 5 bases and J by 1 base, with 11 bases between. Per the germline V gene, CDR1 is GTSNPN and CDR2 is SVGIG (reference sequence). CDR3 length: 13 residues. CDR3: CAWGYRGNTEAFF. The CDR3 nucleotides are TGTGCCTGGGGCTACCGGGGGAACACTGAAGCTTTCTTT. The full variable domain, its missing parts supplied by reference TRBV30 and TRBJ1-1, is SQTIHQWPATLVQPVGSPLSLECTVEGTSNPNLYWYRQAAGRGLQLLFYSVGIGQISSEVPQNLSASRPQDRQFILSSKKLLLSDSGFYLCAWGYRGNTEAFFGQGTRLTVV.

The V and J genes are TRBV4-2 and TRBJ2-7; the D is unclear. The CDR3 length is 13 residues. The ends were cut back, 6 bases at V and 1 base at J, with 10 bases in the middle. Germline lookup yields CDR1 LGHNA and CDR2 YNFKEQ. CDR3 coding DNA: TGTGCCAGCAGTCCTTATATTTCCTACGAGCAGTACTTC. As protein: CASSPYISYEQYF.

In its sample, this clonotype was seen a few times. V usage is TRBV11-2 and J usage is TRBJ2-5; D perhaps matches TRBD1 (6 bases). The V and J ends lost 4 bases and 4 bases respectively, with 10 bases between them. The CDR3 contains 13 residues. The germline gives CDR1 SGHAT, CDR2 FQNNGV. The CDR3 bases are TGTGCCAGCAGCTCCCGCAGGGGAGAGACCCAGTACTTC. It is translated as CASSSRRGETQYF.

For this clonotype: Relative to the germline gene, one junction end is altered; a read error may explain this. The chain joins TRBV11-2 to TRBJ2-3; weak D call: TRBD1 (5 bases). The germline V gene has CDR1 SGHAT and CDR2 FQNNGV. The length of the CDR3 is 17 residues. CDR3 nucleotides: TGCGCCAGCAGCTTAGATGGACCCAGGGTATTCACAGATACGCAGTATTTT. Its translation: CASSLDGPRVFTDTQYF.